A selection of T cell receptor beta chains follows, all from one sample in a study of response to subunit inactivated influenza vaccine. TCRdb ran MiXCR on the RT-PCR reads and lists one entry per CDR3 protein. The table shows a few hundred thousand distinct CDR3 sequences, with approximately 14% occurring only once. The input for sequencing was PBMCs from blood, taken about 11 days after vaccination. The receptors were gathered from a man aged 50 to 60 who received an inactivated influenza vaccine. The CDR3 runs from the conserved cysteine through the conserved F or W. The order of the fields is clone size, V gene, J gene, D gene, CDR3 protein, CDR3 DNA. A D gene is named only where the DNA matches it firmly. Some rows have no size entry. The others give once, few or many, or a class for an expanded clone.

size: .
V: TRBV11-2
J: TRBJ2-3
D: TRBD2
CDR3: CASSLEGLAGATDTQYF
DNA: TGTGCCAGCAGCTTAGAGGGACTAGCGGGAGCTACAGATACGCAGTATTTT

size: few
V: TRBV29-1
J: TRBJ1-1
D: TRBD1
CDR3: CSVQGQMNTEAFF
DNA: TGCAGCGTCCAGGGACAGATGAACACTGAAGCTTTCTTT

size: many
V: TRBV5-1
J: TRBJ2-2
D: .
CDR3: CASSFPGTPGGELFF
DNA: TGCGCCAGCAGCTTTCCAGGGACACCCGGCGGGGAGCTGTTTTTT

size: few
V: TRBV5-1
J: TRBJ2-3
D: TRBD2
CDR3: CASSIYSSGRASDTQYF
DNA: TGCGCCAGCAGCATTTATTCTAGCGGGAGGGCCTCAGATACGCAGTATTTT

size: .
V: TRBV11-2
J: TRBJ2-5
D: .
CDR3: CASSLQWVQETQYF
DNA: TGTGCCAGCAGCTTACAGTGGGTCCAAGAGACCCAGTACTTC

size: few
V: TRBV20-1
J: TRBJ2-7
D: TRBD2
CDR3: CSARATGDYYEQYF
DNA: TGCAGTGCTAGAGCCACGGGGGACTACTACGAGCAGTACTTC

size: many
V: TRBV7-2
J: TRBJ2-7
D: .
CDR3: CASSFDPYEQYF
DNA: TGTGCCAGCAGCTTTGACCCCTACGAGCAGTACTTC

size: .
V: TRBV11-2
J: TRBJ2-1
D: TRBD2
CDR3: CASSLGNAGGLSTSYNEQFF
DNA: TGTGCCAGCAGCTTAGGAAATGCGGGAGGGCTTTCTACGTCCTACAATGAGCAGTTCTTC

size: .
V: TRBV19
J: TRBJ2-1
D: .
CDR3: CASTEQGTEQFF
DNA: TGTGCCAGTACCGAACAGGGTACTGAGCAGTTCTTC

size: many
V: TRBV5-1
J: TRBJ2-2
D: .
CDR3: CASSLDRETGELFF
DNA: TGCGCCAGCAGCTTGGACAGGGAGACCGGGGAGCTGTTTTTT

size: few
V: TRBV28
J: TRBJ1-3
D: .
CDR3: CASSFYGGNTIYF
DNA: TGTGCCAGCAGTTTCTATGGGGGAAACACCATATATTTT

size: many
V: TRBV12-3/TRBV12-4
J: TRBJ1-2
D: .
CDR3: CASKAGYGYTF
DNA: TGTGCCAGCAAGGCAGGGTATGGCTACACCTTC

size: .
V: TRBV4-2
J: TRBJ2-7
D: TRBD2
CDR3: CASSPRITSGDEQYF
DNA: TGTGCCAGCAGCCCGCGAATCACTAGCGGGGACGAGCAGTACTTC

size: .
V: TRBV12-3/TRBV12-4
J: TRBJ2-1
D: .
CDR3: CASSPGTLEHEQFF
DNA: TGTGCCAGCAGCCCCGGGACCCTGGAGCATGAGCAGTTCTTC

size: .
V: TRBV29-1
J: TRBJ2-3
D: .
CDR3: CSAGGQRPDTQYF
DNA: TGCAGCGCGGGGGGACAGCGCCCAGATACGCAGTATTTT

size: medium-sized
V: TRBV5-1
J: TRBJ2-1
D: TRBD2
CDR3: CASSSGLAGDINDEQFF
DNA: TGCGCCAGCAGCTCTGGACTAGCGGGAGATATTAATGATGAGCAGTTCTTC

size: few
V: TRBV3-1
J: TRBJ2-3
D: .
CDR3: CASSLLRTASGTDTQYF
DNA: TGTGCCAGCAGCCTATTAAGGACGGCTTCGGGGACAGATACGCAGTATTTT

size: many
V: TRBV12-3/TRBV12-4
J: TRBJ1-2
D: .
CDR3: CASSLDSGRYGYTF
DNA: TGTGCCAGCAGCCTGGACAGCGGTCGTTATGGCTACACCTTC

size: many
V: TRBV7-8
J: TRBJ1-6
D: .
CDR3: CASSFARGGNNNSPLHF
DNA: TGTGCCAGCAGCTTTGCTAGAGGGGGGAATAATAATTCACCCCTCCACTTT

size: .
V: TRBV12-3/TRBV12-4
J: TRBJ2-7
D: .
CDR3: CASGPGGGVTYEQYF
DNA: TGTGCCAGCGGACCTGGTGGGGGAGTCACCTACGAGCAGTACTTC

size: .
V: TRBV10-3
J: TRBJ1-6
D: .
CDR3: CAIRRDENSPLHF
DNA: TGTGCCATCAGGAGGGACGAGAATTCACCCCTCCACTTT

size: few
V: TRBV6-2/TRBV6-3
J: TRBJ2-6
D: .
CDR3: CASSYAGANVLTF
DNA: TGTGCCAGCAGTTACGCCGGGGCCAACGTCCTGACTTTC

size: many
V: TRBV20-1
J: TRBJ1-4
D: .
CDR3: CSARVNEKLFF
DNA: TGCAGTGCTAGAGTAAATGAAAAACTGTTTTTT

size: .
V: TRBV11-2
J: TRBJ2-7
D: TRBD1
CDR3: CASSPLTGANEQYF
DNA: TGTGCCAGCAGCCCTTTGACAGGGGCAAACGAGCAGTACTTC

size: few
V: TRBV6-1
J: TRBJ1-1
D: .
CDR3: CASIPPEGNTEAFF
DNA: TGTGCCAGCATCCCCCCAGAGGGGAACACTGAAGCTTTCTTT

size: .
V: TRBV14
J: TRBJ2-3
D: TRBD2
CDR3: CASSHALAGDTQYF
DNA: TGTGCCAGCAGCCACGCCCTAGCGGGAGATACGCAGTATTTT

size: few
V: TRBV7-9
J: TRBJ2-1
D: .
CDR3: CASSRRGTDDNEQFF
DNA: TGTGCCAGCAGCCGACGGGGTACCGACGACAATGAGCAGTTCTTC

size: .
V: TRBV20-1
J: TRBJ1-1
D: .
CDR3: CSAPQGPGWSEAFF
DNA: TGCAGTGCTCCCCAGGGGCCAGGTTGGTCTGAAGCTTTCTTT

size: .
V: TRBV10-2
J: TRBJ2-2
D: .
CDR3: CASSTRYKDTGELFF
DNA: TGCGCCTCCTCAACGAGGTATAAGGACACCGGGGAGCTGTTTTTT

size: .
V: TRBV24-1
J: TRBJ2-7
D: TRBD2
CDR3: CATLLAGSYEQYF
DNA: TGTGCCACCCTCCTAGCGGGATCCTACGAGCAGTACTTC

size: few
V: TRBV7-9
J: TRBJ2-7
D: .
CDR3: CASSSGDGRSYEQYF
DNA: TGTGCCAGCAGCTCCGGGGACGGACGCTCCTACGAGCAGTACTTC

size: few
V: TRBV20-1
J: TRBJ2-3
D: TRBD2
CDR3: CSAADPRGGNTDTQYF
DNA: TGCAGTGCTGCCGATCCTCGCGGGGGAAACACAGATACGCAGTATTTT

size: few
V: TRBV7-3
J: TRBJ1-1
D: .
CDR3: CASAKSKGHGDTEAFF
DNA: TGTGCCAGCGCCAAAAGTAAGGGGCATGGGGACACTGAAGCTTTCTTT

size: .
V: TRBV4-3
J: TRBJ1-2
D: .
CDR3: CASSQDVTANYGYTF
DNA: TGCGCCAGCAGCCAAGATGTTACAGCTAACTATGGCTACACCTTC

size: .
V: TRBV7-9
J: TRBJ2-2
D: .
CDR3: CASSLVSGTTTGELFF
DNA: TGTGCCAGCAGCTTGGTGTCCGGGACAACCACCGGGGAGCTGTTTTTT

size: few
V: TRBV5-5
J: TRBJ2-3
D: .
CDR3: CASSLVRHGGTTDTQYF
DNA: TGTGCCAGCAGCTTGGTCCGGCATGGGGGCACCACAGATACGCAGTATTTT

size: .
V: TRBV20-1
J: TRBJ2-7
D: .
CDR3: CSQLRGSEYF
DNA: TGCAGCCAACTAAGGGGCTCGGAGTACTTC

size: few
V: TRBV5-1
J: TRBJ2-2
D: TRBD1
CDR3: CASSLARGQGNTGELFF
DNA: TGCGCCAGCAGCTTGGCCAGGGGACAGGGGAACACCGGGGAGCTGTTTTTT

size: .
V: TRBV4-2
J: TRBJ2-2
D: .
CDR3: CASSAERGGTGELFF
DNA: TGTGCCAGCAGCGCCGAGAGGGGGGGCACCGGGGAGCTGTTTTTT

size: .
V: TRBV4-2
J: TRBJ2-5
D: .
CDR3: CASSARTEETQYF
DNA: TGTGCCAGCAGTGCTAGGACAGAAGAGACCCAGTACTTC

size: .
V: TRBV24-1
J: TRBJ2-1
D: .
CDR3: CATSDLLDEQFF
DNA: TGTGCCACCAGTGATCTTTTAGATGAGCAGTTCTTC

size: few
V: TRBV20-1
J: TRBJ2-3
D: TRBD2
CDR3: CSATGLAGRRTDTQYF
DNA: TGCAGTGCCACGGGACTAGCGGGGCGGCGGACAGATACGCAGTATTTT

size: few
V: TRBV9
J: TRBJ2-7
D: TRBD2
CDR3: CASFTGTSGNYEQYF
DNA: TGTGCCAGCTTTACCGGGACTAGCGGAAACTACGAGCAGTACTTC

size: many
V: TRBV25-1
J: TRBJ1-5
D: TRBD1
CDR3: CASSEFRDRAGNQPQHF
DNA: TGTGCCAGCAGTGAATTTAGAGACAGGGCGGGCAATCAGCCCCAGCATTTT

size: .
V: TRBV11-2
J: TRBJ1-4
D: .
CDR3: CASSGASKLFF
DNA: TGTGCCAGCAGTGGAGCGTCAAAACTGTTTTTT

size: .
V: TRBV10-3
J: TRBJ2-1
D: .
CDR3: CAISESREAYNEQFF
DNA: TGTGCCATCAGTGAGTCTAGGGAAGCCTACAATGAGCAGTTCTTC

size: .
V: TRBV29-1
J: TRBJ2-5
D: .
CDR3: CSVNTVPQETQYF
DNA: TGCAGCGTTAACACAGTACCACAAGAGACCCAGTACTTC

size: .
V: TRBV7-9
J: TRBJ2-1
D: .
CDR3: CASSPTVRLWNYNEQFF
DNA: TGTGCCAGCAGCCCTACGGTGCGACTATGGAATTACAATGAGCAGTTCTTC

size: .
V: TRBV9
J: TRBJ1-1
D: TRBD1
CDR3: CASSARDRDTEAFF
DNA: TGTGCCAGCAGCGCGAGAGACAGGGACACTGAAGCTTTCTTT

size: .
V: TRBV11-2
J: TRBJ1-1
D: .
CDR3: CASSLGPAGVRAFF
DNA: TGTGCCAGCAGCCTGGGACCCGCGGGGGTGAGGGCTTTCTTT

size: .
V: TRBV5-1
J: TRBJ1-4
D: .
CDR3: CASSTGRSKGEKLFF
DNA: TGCGCCAGCAGCACCGGACGGAGCAAAGGGGAAAAACTGTTTTTT

size: .
V: TRBV7-9
J: TRBJ1-6
D: .
CDR3: CASSLVYKGHLNSPLHF
DNA: TGTGCCAGCAGCTTAGTTTATAAGGGACACCTTAATTCACCCCTCCACTTT

size: .
V: TRBV2
J: TRBJ2-2
D: .
CDR3: CASSVYRDTGELFF
DNA: TGTGCCAGCAGCGTCTACAGGGACACCGGGGAGCTGTTTTTT